This TCR beta chain derives from a study of blood T cell repertoires in COVID-19. Study-level information: Whether acute or convalescent, the COVID-19 samples came from the United States, Italy and Spain.

Measured with immunoSEQ multiplex PCR; TCRdb has only the in-frame clones, and not every one. The data show approximately 170,000 clones, about four fifths seen once. This clone appeared once. Between the trimmed V and J ends, which lost 4 bases and 5 bases, there was a span of 8 bases. Germline V gene lookup returns CDR1 DFQATT and CDR2 SNEGSKA (reference sequence). This CDR3 spans 11 amino acids. The rearrangement links TRBV20-1 to TRBJ2-5; D unclear. The sample consisted of peripheral blood. The sequence derives from an elderly woman with active or convalescent COVID-19. The CDR3 spells CSAILRETQYF. In DNA, the CDR3 is TGCAGTGCTATACTTCGTGAGACCCAGTACTTC.